This entry features one T cell receptor beta chain sequence. No antigen is known for it. These data originate in a study of T cell repertoires in cytomegalovirus infection. Across the whole study: A matching HLA type, together with CMV infection, was signaled by public TCR beta signatures. Broader study findings: HLA-C-restricted CMV clonotypes gave the most frequent clonotype in two of eight donors.

Germline CDR1 is MDHEN and CDR2 is SYDVKM. With 10 bases clipped from V and 4 bases from J, the junction kept 10 bases outside the gene matches. The CDR3 runs 14 residues. TCRdb used MiXCR to reprocess the reads, holding one entry per CDR3 protein. The sample contains fewer than 300,000 distinct CDR3 sequences, under 30% of which appear only once. Sequenced: PBMCs. This rearrangement joins TRBV28 to TRBJ1-5; 7 nucleotides line up with TRBD1. The TCR sequence derives from a human donor in good health (CMV status not recorded). Some clones in this sample may be carry-over from other donors' samples. The CDR3: CATQDRVGNQPQHF. The CDR3 region has the DNA TGTGCCACCCAAGACAGGGTTGGAAATCAGCCCCAGCATTTT.